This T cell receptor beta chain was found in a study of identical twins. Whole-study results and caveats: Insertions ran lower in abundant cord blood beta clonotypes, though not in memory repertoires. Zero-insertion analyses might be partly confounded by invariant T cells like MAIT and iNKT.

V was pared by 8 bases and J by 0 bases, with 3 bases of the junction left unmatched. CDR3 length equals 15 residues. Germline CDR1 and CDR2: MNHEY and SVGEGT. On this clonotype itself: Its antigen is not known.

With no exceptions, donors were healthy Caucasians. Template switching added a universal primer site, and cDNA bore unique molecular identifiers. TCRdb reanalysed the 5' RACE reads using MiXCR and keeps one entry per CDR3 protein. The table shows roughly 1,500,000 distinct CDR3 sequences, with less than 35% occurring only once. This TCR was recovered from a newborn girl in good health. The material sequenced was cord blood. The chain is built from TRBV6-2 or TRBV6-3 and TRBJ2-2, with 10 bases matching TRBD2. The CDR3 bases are TGTGCCAGCTGGCTAGCGGGGGCGAACACCGGGGAGCTGTTTTTT. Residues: CASWLAGANTGELFF.